A selection of T cell receptor delta chains follows, all from one sample in a study of DNA immune sequencing with unique molecular identifiers. TCRdb fed the multiplex PCR reads into CATT to redo clone calling. Of approximately 2,500 delta-chain clones listed, under 8.5% were seen once; the top ten hold almost 55%. The sample was gamma-delta T cells enriched from blood buffy coat, or unenriched PBMCs (not recorded which). These receptors originate from a human donor in good health. The CDR3 runs from the conserved cysteine through the conserved F or W. A D gene is named only where the DNA matches it firmly. The size field is filled for only some rows; it gives once, few, many or a size class.

size: many
V: TRDV1
D: TRDD3
J: TRDJ2
CDR3: CALGEPSIGKWGIRGSLVTAQLFF

size: medium-sized
V: TRDV2
D: TRDD3
J: TRDJ1
CDR3: CACDRVGDGGFTDKLIF

size: .
V: TRAV38-2/DV8
D: TRDD3
J: TRDJ1
CDR3: CAYRSLGLPNELGDTWKLIF

size: few
V: TRDV2
D: .
J: TRDJ1
CDR3: CACVPRRGSRWTDKLIF

size: .
V: TRAV38-2/DV8
D: TRDD3
J: TRDJ1
CDR3: CAYRSATWGGAPARDTDKLIF

size: medium-sized
V: TRDV2
D: TRDD3
J: TRDJ3
CDR3: CACDTAAGGVTWDTRQMFF

size: large
V: TRDV2
D: TRDD3
J: TRDJ1
CDR3: CACDGMGDRDKLIF

size: many
V: TRDV2
D: TRDD3
J: TRDJ1
CDR3: CACDTLRTGGWDYTDKLIF

size: many
V: TRDV2
D: .
J: TRDJ1
CDR3: CACDTLRGDSTPSDTDKLIF

size: medium-sized
V: TRDV2
D: .
J: TRDJ1
CDR3: CACDGPIPTLGGTDKLIF

size: few
V: TRDV1
D: TRDD3
J: TRDJ1
CDR3: CALGDRLFLRGGDTLHLIF

size: many
V: TRDV1
D: .
J: TRDJ3
CDR3: CALGGPGRQMFF

size: many
V: TRAV38-2/DV8
D: TRDD3
J: TRDJ1
CDR3: CAYRRRLPQQQLGDTPDKLIF

size: medium-sized
V: TRDV2
D: .
J: TRDJ1
CDR3: CACDTLGVTDKLIF

size: few
V: TRDV2
D: TRDD3
J: TRDJ1
CDR3: CACDTLGVGDSPATDKLIF